This TCR beta chain was captured by sequencing in a study of identical twins. Points from the study as a whole: Abundant cord blood beta clonotypes carried fewer insertions; memory repertoires showed none. Analyses of zero insertions could, in part, be confounded by invariant MAIT and iNKT cells.

Germline assignment: CDR1 SGHRS and CDR2 YFSETQ. After removal of 4 bases from V and 3 bases from J, the junction contained 5 bases not matched to a gene. This CDR3 is built from 14 residues. This clonotype was seen more than once but under ten times. Its antigen is not identified. Unique molecular identifiers were present on the cDNA, which also gained a universal primer site by template switching. TCRdb itself ran the 5' RACE reads through MiXCR, one entry per CDR3 protein. The data contain 1.5 million to 2 million distinct CDR3 sequences, less than 35% of them singletons. Input material: cord blood. The sequence derives from a newborn girl in good health. This chain connects TRBV5-1 to TRBJ2-7, with 9 nucleotides matching TRBD2. The CDR3 spells CASSRLAEGYEQYF. DNA for the CDR3: TGCGCCAGCAGCCGACTAGCGGAGGGCTACGAGCAGTACTTC.